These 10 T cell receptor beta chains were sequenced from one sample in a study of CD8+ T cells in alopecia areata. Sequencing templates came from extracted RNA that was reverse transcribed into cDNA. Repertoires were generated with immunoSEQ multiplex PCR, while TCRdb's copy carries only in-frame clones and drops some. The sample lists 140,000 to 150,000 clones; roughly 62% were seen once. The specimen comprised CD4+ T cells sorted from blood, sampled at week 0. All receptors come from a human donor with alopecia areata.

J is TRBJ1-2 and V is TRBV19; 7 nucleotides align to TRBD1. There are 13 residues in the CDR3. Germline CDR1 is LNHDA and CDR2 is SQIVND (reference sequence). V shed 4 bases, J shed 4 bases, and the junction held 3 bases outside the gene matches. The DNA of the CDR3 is TGTGCCAGTAGTACCGGGACAGCCTATGGCTACACCTTC. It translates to CASSTGTAYGYTF.

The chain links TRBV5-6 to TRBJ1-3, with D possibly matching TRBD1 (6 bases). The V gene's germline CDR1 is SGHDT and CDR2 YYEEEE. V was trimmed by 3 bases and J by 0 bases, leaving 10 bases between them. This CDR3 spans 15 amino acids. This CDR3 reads CASSSRTVSGNTIYF. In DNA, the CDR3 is TGTGCCAGCAGCTCTCGGACAGTCTCTGGAAACACCATATATTTT.

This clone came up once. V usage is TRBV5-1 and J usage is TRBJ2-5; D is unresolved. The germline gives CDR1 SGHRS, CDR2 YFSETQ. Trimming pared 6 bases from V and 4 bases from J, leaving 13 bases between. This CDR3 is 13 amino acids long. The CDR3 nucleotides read TGCGCCAGCACCGTGGAGAAAGGAGAGACCCAGTACTTC. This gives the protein CASTVEKGETQYF. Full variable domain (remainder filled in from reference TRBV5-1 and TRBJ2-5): KAGVTQTPRYLIKTRGQQVTLSCSPISGHRSVSWYQQTPGQGLQFLFEYFSETQRNKGNFPGRFSGRQFSNSRSEMNVSTLELGDSALYLCASTVEKGETQYFGPGTRLLVL.

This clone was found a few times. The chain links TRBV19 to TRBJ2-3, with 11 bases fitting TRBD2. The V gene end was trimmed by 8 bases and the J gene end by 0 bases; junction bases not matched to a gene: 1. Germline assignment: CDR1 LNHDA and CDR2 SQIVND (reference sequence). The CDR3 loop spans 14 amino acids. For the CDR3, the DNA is TGTGCCAGTCGACTAGCGGGGAGCACAGATACGCAGTATTTT. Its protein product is CASRLAGSTDTQYF.

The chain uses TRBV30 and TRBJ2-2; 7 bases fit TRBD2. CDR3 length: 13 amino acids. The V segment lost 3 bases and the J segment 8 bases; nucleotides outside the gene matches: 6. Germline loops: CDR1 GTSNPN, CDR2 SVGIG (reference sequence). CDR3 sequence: CAWRPGREGELFF. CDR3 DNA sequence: TGTGCCTGGAGACCTGGGAGGGAAGGGGAGCTGTTTTTT.

The CDR3 is CAISESSGFGTEAFF. For the CDR3, the DNA is TGTGCCATCAGTGAGTCATCCGGATTCGGCACTGAAGCTTTCTTT. The gene calls are TRBV10-3 and TRBJ1-1; no definite D call. CDR3 length: 15 residues. The germline V gene encodes CDR1 ENHRY and CDR2 SYGVKD. V lost 0 bases, J lost 4 bases, and 12 bases lay in between.

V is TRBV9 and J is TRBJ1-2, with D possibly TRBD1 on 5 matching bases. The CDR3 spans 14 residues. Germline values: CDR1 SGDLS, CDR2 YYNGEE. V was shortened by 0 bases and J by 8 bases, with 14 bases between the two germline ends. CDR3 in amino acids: CASSVDMAPGGYTF. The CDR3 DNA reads TGTGCCAGCAGCGTAGACATGGCCCCAGGGGGCTACACCTTC.

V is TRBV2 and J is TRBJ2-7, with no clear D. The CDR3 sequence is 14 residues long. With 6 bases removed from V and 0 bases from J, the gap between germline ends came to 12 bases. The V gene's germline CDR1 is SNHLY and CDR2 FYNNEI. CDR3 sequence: CASRSTGRSYEQYF. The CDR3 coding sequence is TGTGCCAGCAGGTCCACGGGTCGCTCCTACGAGCAGTACTTC.

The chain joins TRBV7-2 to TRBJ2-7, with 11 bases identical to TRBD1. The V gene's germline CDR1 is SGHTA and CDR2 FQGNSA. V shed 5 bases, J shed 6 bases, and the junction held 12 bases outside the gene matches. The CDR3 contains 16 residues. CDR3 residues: CASSPLGRTGGLEQYF. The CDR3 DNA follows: TGTGCCAGCAGCCCTCTAGGTAGGACAGGGGGCCTCGAGCAGTACTTC.

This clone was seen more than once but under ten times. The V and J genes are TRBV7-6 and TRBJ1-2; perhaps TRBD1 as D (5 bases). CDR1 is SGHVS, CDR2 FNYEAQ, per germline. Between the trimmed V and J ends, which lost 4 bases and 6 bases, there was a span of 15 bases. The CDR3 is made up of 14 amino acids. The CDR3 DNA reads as TGTGCCAGCAGCTCCTGGCGGGGCGGAGATGGCTACACCTTC. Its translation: CASSSWRGGDGYTF.